This T cell receptor beta chain was captured in a study of a mutant IDH1 vaccine in newly diagnosed glioma. Background on the study: Mean patient age was about 40 years; about 60% were male and approximately 40% female. Patients were pretreated with radiotherapy, temozolomide, or both, mostly both.

Clones were sequenced by immunoSEQ multiplex PCR, and TCRdb holds only the in-frame ones, with some missing. This sample yields tens of thousands of clones, of which 83% are seen a single time; approximately 4.4% belongs to the top ten. The CDR3 sequence is 20 residues long. After removal of 1 base from V and 4 bases from J, the junction contained 13 bases not matched to a gene. CDR1 and CDR2 from the germline V gene are SGHNT and YENEEA. The time point: baseline, week 1 (first vaccination visit). The treatment was: pre-vaccination baseline after standard-of-care therapy. This clone appeared a few times.

This rearrangement joins TRBV11-3 to TRBJ2-2, with TRBD2 matching over 12 bases. The sample in question was peripheral blood mononuclear cells (PBMCs), obtained from a glioma patient treated with radiotherapy, temozolomide or both. The TCR was taken from a woman aged 18-29 years with glioma. Some clones in this sample may be carry-over from other donors' samples. The CDR3 loop reads CASSLGGLAGPSPITGELFF. CDR3 coding DNA: TGTGCCAGCAGCTTAGGAGGACTAGCGGGACCTTCCCCTATCACCGGGGAGCTGTTTTTT. The full variable domain, rest sourced from reference TRBV11-3 and TRBJ2-2, is EAGVVQSPRYKIIEKKQPVAFWCNPISGHNTLYWYLQNLGQGPELLIRYENEEAVDDSQLPKDRFSAERLKGVDSTLKIQPAELGDSAVYLCASSLGGLAGPSPITGELFFGEGSRLTVL.